The present entry profiles one T cell receptor beta chain with its context. What it binds is unknown. The ends were cut back, 2 bases at V and 0 bases at J, with 11 bases in the middle. The CDR3 covers 15 residues. Germline values: CDR1 MDHEN, CDR2 SYDVKM. The data stem from a study of cytomegalovirus exposure and HLA in healthy donors. General study results and limits: A later analysis found that most CMV-associated TCR beta chains appeared HLA-restricted.

Primers: 60 Vbeta forward and 13 Jbeta reverse. Clones were read by immunoSEQ multiplex PCR, and TCRdb kept only the in-frame ones, dropping some. Among roughly 170,000 clones listed, 70% to 80% were seen once. The TCR comes from a man aged 25-40 years in good health and CMV-seronegative. Sample: PBMCs. The rearrangement joins TRBV28 to TRBJ2-7; perhaps TRBD2 as D (5 bases). Here the CDR3 DNA reads TGTGCCAGCAGTTTAATAGGGAGTCGCTCCTACGAGCAGTACTTC. Protein product: CASSLIGSRSYEQYF.